These 13 T cell receptor beta chains were all obtained from the same sample, sequenced in a study of graft-versus-host responses after intestinal transplantation. For these receptors, no antigen is known. Assay used: immunoSEQ multiplex PCR; TCRdb lists only in-frame clones, some missing. The sample lists about 130,000 clones, about nine tenths seen once, with about 0.2% in the top ten. The input for sequencing was unstimulated CD4+ T cells sorted from spleen or lymph node cells, taken before intestinal transplant. All receptors come from a human donor who received an intestinal transplant.

In DNA form, the CDR3 reads TGCGCCAGCAGTAAAACACACAGGGACAGAAATTCACCCCTCCACTTT. Translation: CASSKTHRDRNSPLHF. The V call is TRBV10-1, the J call TRBJ1-6, with 7 bases lining up with TRBD1. The CDR3 is made up of 16 amino acids. V trimming: 5 bases; J trimming: 7 bases; junction bases outside the gene matches: 11. CDR1 WNHNN and CDR2 SYGVQD come from the germline V gene (reference sequence).

V is TRBV30 and J is TRBJ2-1, with 7 positions matching TRBD2. CDR3 size: 15 residues. Germline-derived CDR1 and CDR2 are GTSNPN and SVGIG (reference sequence). The V gene end was trimmed by 0 bases and the J gene end by 6 bases; junction bases not matched to a gene: 8. The CDR3 sequence: CAWSVAGVGVNEQFF. CDR3 nucleotides: TGTGCCTGGAGTGTCGCGGGAGTGGGGGTCAATGAGCAGTTCTTC.

The chain recombines TRBV11-2 with TRBJ1-2; D is undetermined. Germline loops: CDR1 SGHAT, CDR2 FQNNGV. Trimming stripped 5 bases from V and 0 bases from J, with 10 bases between. This CDR3 is built from 14 residues. The CDR3 reads CASSPQIPNYGYTF. CDR3 in DNA: TGTGCCAGCAGCCCACAGATACCTAACTATGGCTACACCTTC. Combining the CDR3 with reference TRBV11-2 and TRBJ1-2 gives the whole variable domain EAGVAQSPRYKIIEKRQSVAFWCNPISGHATLYWYQQILGQGPKLLIQFQNNGVVDDSQLPKDRFSAERLKGVDSTLKIQPAKLEDSAVYLCASSPQIPNYGYTFGSGTRLTVV.

The J gene is TRBJ1-2, the V gene TRBV29-1; D is undetermined. Germline CDR1 is SQVTM and CDR2 is ANQGSEA. Trimming stripped 6 bases from V and 8 bases from J, with 13 bases between. This CDR3 contains 11 residues. The CDR3 region has the DNA TGCAGCGTAGCGAACCGGGAGGGCTACACCTTC. Translated, it gives CSVANREGYTF.

This chain uses TRBV5-1 with TRBJ2-1; TRBD2 matches at 8 bases. The length of the CDR3 is 17 residues. CDR1 is SGHRS, CDR2 YFSETQ, per germline. Germline trimming cut 3 bases from V and 6 bases from J; bases unmatched to any gene: 14. This chain's CDR3 is CASSYSTLAGSINEQFF. In nucleotides, the CDR3 is TGCGCCAGCAGCTACTCAACCTTAGCGGGAAGTATCAATGAGCAGTTCTTC.

This clone was detected once. The chain recombines TRBV9 with TRBJ2-5, with D perhaps matching TRBD2 (5 bases). Germline V gene data show CDR1 as SGDLS and CDR2 as YYNGEE. V lost 3 bases to trimming and J lost 1 base, with 10 bases between them. The CDR3 sequence is 14 residues long. The DNA of the CDR3 is TGTGCCAGCAGCGCGGACTTTATCCAAGAGACCCAGTACTTC. This sequence encodes CASSADFIQETQYF.

J is TRBJ2-1 and V is TRBV9; TRBD2 matches 9 bases. The length of the CDR3 is 15 residues. V was clipped by 4 bases and J by 2 bases; unmatched bases: 4. Germline CDR1 is SGDLS and CDR2 is YYNGEE. CDR3 protein: CASSLAGPPYNEQFF. The CDR3 nucleotides are TGTGCCAGCAGCCTAGCGGGACCCCCCTACAATGAGCAGTTCTTC.

The chain has TRBV6-6 and TRBJ1-2, with a weak D call TRBD1 (5 bases). CDR1 and CDR2 (germline): MNHNY, SVGAGI (reference sequence). CDR3 length: 15 amino acids. The V and J ends lost 2 bases and 3 bases respectively, with 13 bases between them. Written as DNA, the CDR3 is TGTGCCAGCAGTTACGGCACAGGTGGGGACTATGGCTACACCTTC. Translation: CASSYGTGGDYGYTF.

The chain joins TRBV10-3 to TRBJ2-3; D may be TRBD1 (5 bases). This CDR3 contains 13 residues. The germline gives CDR1 ENHRY, CDR2 SYGVKD. V dropped 7 bases and J dropped 3 bases, with 11 bases sitting between them. The CDR3, as DNA: TGTGCCATCAAAGGAGCAGGGACAGATACGCAGTATTTT. Protein product: CAIKGAGTDTQYF.

This clone came up a few times. The rearrangement links TRBV5-1 to TRBJ2-7; 9 nucleotides agree with TRBD1. The CDR3 is 15 amino acids. Germline V gene sequence: CDR1 SGHRS, CDR2 YFSETQ. The J segment lost 2 bases and the V segment lost 8 bases, leaving 11 bases of the junction unmatched. In DNA, the CDR3 is TGCGCCAGTCAATCAGCCGGGACAGGGCCCTACGAGCAGTACTTC. It specifies CASQSAGTGPYEQYF.

The chain has TRBV6-5 and TRBJ1-4; D is uncertain. The V and J ends lost 3 bases and 6 bases respectively, with 8 bases between them. This CDR3 has 13 residues. CDR1 is MNHEY, CDR2 SVGAGI, per germline. The CDR3 sequence: CASSYGPDEKLFF. Written as DNA, the CDR3 is TGTGCCAGCAGTTATGGACCCGATGAAAAACTGTTTTTT.

The chain has TRBV7-9 and TRBJ1-1, with D possibly TRBD1 on 5 matching bases. CDR1 is SEHNR and CDR2 is FQNEAQ in the germline V gene (reference sequence). The CDR3 contains 15 residues. Trimming took 3 bases from V and 3 from J, leaving 14 bases between them. CDR3 coding DNA: TGTGCCAGCAGCTTCGGGACCCTGGGGTACACTGAAGCTTTCTTT. Its protein product is CASSFGTLGYTEAFF.

The chain employs TRBV5-1 and TRBJ2-2, with D tentatively TRBD2 (6 bases). From germline, CDR1 is SGHRS and CDR2 YFSETQ. V was trimmed by 0 bases and J by 4 bases, leaving 13 bases between them. The CDR3 length is 16 residues. Here the CDR3 reads CASSLEGRFVTGELFF. As DNA, the CDR3 is TGCGCCAGCAGCTTGGAGGGGAGGTTTGTCACCGGGGAGCTGTTTTTT.